This TCR beta chain stems from a study of beta chain features in type 1 diabetes. All of the isolated RNA was reverse transcribed, so expressed TCRB transcripts were sequenced. Clones were sequenced by immunoSEQ multiplex PCR, and TCRdb holds only the in-frame ones, with some missing. Altogether some 250,000 clones are present, around 9.9% being singletons, with the ten largest covering roughly 0.017%. Germline trimming cut 3 bases from V and 5 bases from J; bases unmatched to any gene: 2. In germline, CDR1 is SGHTA, CDR2 FQGTGA. The CDR3 totals 13 residues. Comment on this clone: No antigen is known for it. Other nucleotide sequences from this sample produce the same CDR3.

Study observations and caveats: Within each of all four CD4+ subsets, Type 1 diabetes patients had TCRB CDR3s that were moderately but significantly shorter.

Sample: naive CD4+ T cells from blood. This TCR derives from a man aged 30 to 39 with type 1 diabetes. The rearrangement links TRBV7-3 to TRBJ2-5; TRBD1 matches at 8 bases. The chain's CDR3 is CASSLTGEETQYF. As DNA, the CDR3 is TGTGCCAGCAGCTTGACAGGGGAGGAGACCCAGTACTTC.